Below are 26 T cell receptor beta chains sequenced from a single sample in a study of T-cell memory formation after mild COVID-19. TCRdb re-called the 5' RACE reads with MiXCR, one entry per CDR3 protein. The table has 100,000 to 120,000 distinct CDR3 sequences, roughly a sixth seen once. Sequenced material: PBMCs or a T cell subset sorted from them (not recorded which). These receptors all come from a man aged 18 to 35 who had mild COVID-19 (a few samples of this study predate the infection). Cell type and time point are not known.

The chain is built from TRBV12-3 or TRBV12-4 and TRBJ1-2; 7 positions match TRBD1. The CDR3 is made up of 11 amino acids. Losses at the gene ends were 6 bases for V and 5 bases for J; bases not matched to a gene: 0. The CDR3 protein is CASRQGYGYTF. CDR3 DNA: TGTGCCAGCAGACAGGGGTATGGCTACACCTTC.

This clonotype was detected ten times or more. This sequence joins TRBV5-1 and TRBJ1-2; D unclear. Per the germline V gene, CDR1 is SGHRS and CDR2 is YFSETQ. The V end lost 4 bases, the J end lost 0 bases, and 10 bases lay between the germline ends. The CDR3 extends over 14 amino acids. CDR3 nucleotides: TGCGCCAGCAGCCAGCGAGAAGCTAACTATGGCTACACCTTC. Protein: CASSQREANYGYTF.

The rearrangement links TRBV5-1 to TRBJ2-4; maybe TRBD1 (6 bases). V was clipped by 3 bases and J by 2 bases, with 15 bases between them. The CDR3 is 16 amino acids. Germline values: CDR1 SGHRS, CDR2 YFSETQ. CDR3 nucleotide sequence: TGCGCCAGCAGCTCTGCCCCCAGGGGTCCCAAAAACATTCAGTACTTC. Translated: CASSSAPRGPKNIQYF.

This clonotype has a count of ten or more. The chain joins TRBV29-1 to TRBJ2-2; no reliable D call. The V end lost 4 bases, the J end lost 2 bases, and 8 bases lay between the germline ends. CDR3 size: 13 residues. In germline, CDR1 is SQVTM, CDR2 ANQGSEA. The DNA for the CDR3 is TGCAGCGTTGCCCGGAGTAACACCGGGGAGCTGTTTTTT. Amino acids: CSVARSNTGELFF.

This rearrangement joins TRBV5-1 to TRBJ2-5, with TRBD2 identical over 8 bases. Germline loops: CDR1 SGHRS, CDR2 YFSETQ. V trimming: 7 bases; J trimming: 5 bases; junction bases outside the gene matches: 13. This CDR3 is 15 amino acids long. CDR3 region: CASLPGVAGSETQYF. DNA of the CDR3: TGCGCCAGCCTTCCCGGAGTAGCGGGAAGTGAGACCCAGTACTTC.

The CDR3 region is CASSPRGGGEQFF. CDR3 sequence (DNA): TGCGCCAGCAGCCCTCGTGGGGGTGGTGAGCAGTTCTTC. The chain has TRBV5-1 and TRBJ2-1; D assignment may be TRBD1 or TRBD2 (5 bases each). The CDR3 is 13 amino acids. V was cut by 4 bases and J by 9 bases, with 14 bases left in between. Germline V gene lookup returns CDR1 SGHRS and CDR2 YFSETQ.

This clonotype was counted only a few times. The chain combines TRBV5-6 with TRBJ1-2; D gene uncertain. Germline V gene data show CDR1 as SGHDT and CDR2 as YYEEEE. Trimming pared 7 bases from V and 8 bases from J, leaving 9 bases between. The length of the CDR3 is 10 residues. CDR3 DNA: TGTGCCAGCGGGAAGGGCGGCTACACCTTC. This encodes CASGKGGYTF.

This clonotype has more than one count but fewer than ten. An end of the junction differs from the germline gene, which may be a read error. The chain joins TRBV7-7 to TRBJ2-1, with D unclear. The germline CDR1 and CDR2 sequences are SSHAT and FNYEAQ (reference sequence). This CDR3 spans 14 amino acids. CDR3 in DNA: TGTGCTAGCAGCTTAGAAGGGCACTATAATGAGCAGTTCTTC. This gives the protein CASSLEGHYNEQFF.

The V call is TRBV2, the J call TRBJ2-3, with a tentative D call TRBD2 (5 bases). Germline V gives CDR1 SNHLY, CDR2 FYNNEI. The V gene lost 7 bases and the J gene lost 1 base, with 18 bases spanning the gap. The CDR3 is 16 amino acids. The CDR3 sequence: CASTNPPSIGTDTQYF. In DNA, the CDR3 is TGTGCCAGCACCAACCCGCCTAGCATCGGCACAGATACGCAGTATTTT.

The chain employs TRBV11-2 and TRBJ2-7; D unclear. Germline V gene data show CDR1 as SGHAT and CDR2 as FQNNGV. V lost 0 bases to trimming and J lost 4 bases, with 13 bases between them. The CDR3 extends over 15 amino acids. CDR3 residues: CASSLDPGPHYEQYF. DNA for the CDR3: TGTGCCAGCAGCTTAGATCCTGGGCCCCATTACGAGCAGTACTTC.

J is TRBJ1-1 and V is TRBV6-5; TRBD1 might be the D (5 bases). The CDR3 has 15 amino acids. The germline CDR1 and CDR2 sequences are MNHEY and SVGAGI. V dropped 5 bases and J dropped 7 bases, with 20 bases sitting between them. The chain's CDR3 is CASSRRGDLLGEAFF. CDR3 bases: TGTGCCAGCAGTCGGCGGGGGGACCTACTCGGTGAAGCTTTCTTT.

The rearrangement links TRBV7-2 to TRBJ2-3, with TRBD2 matching 11 bases. V lost 3 bases and J lost 2; bases outside the gene matches: 4. CDR1 is SGHTA, CDR2 FQGNSA, per germline. The CDR3 covers 16 residues. The CDR3 DNA reads TGTGCCAGCAGCTTGAGACTAGCGGGGATCACAGATACGCAGTATTTT. Its protein product is CASSLRLAGITDTQYF.

This clonotype was seen just once. The chain uses TRBV15 and TRBJ2-1, with TRBD2 matching over 7 bases. The CDR3 spans 14 residues. V lost 5 bases to trimming and J lost 4 bases; unmatched junction nucleotides: 5. Germline CDR1 LNHNV, CDR2 YYDKDF (reference sequence). The CDR3 loop is CATSGGGRYNEQFF. The CDR3 DNA follows: TGTGCCACCAGCGGGGGGGGACGATACAATGAGCAGTTCTTC. Full variable domain (remainder filled in from reference TRBV15 and TRBJ2-1): DAMVIQNPRYQVTQFGKPVTLSCSQTLNHNVMYWYQQKSSQAPKLLFHYYDKDFNNEADTPDNFQSRRPNTSFCFLDIRSPGLGDTAMYLCATSGGGRYNEQFFGPGTRLTVL.

This clonotype has only a few counts. The V gene is TRBV5-5, the J gene TRBJ1-2; D is undetermined. V lost 3 bases and J lost 7, with 7 bases in between. Germline V gene data show CDR1 as SGHKS and CDR2 as YYEKEE (reference sequence). This CDR3 comprises 11 residues. CDR3 nucleotide sequence: TGTGCCAGCAGCTCCTCCCTTGGCTACACCTTC. Translated: CASSSSLGYTF.

This clonotype was detected ten times or more. The CDR3 DNA is TGTGCCAGCAGCTCCCTTGGGGGGGGTGGCAATGAGCAGTTCTTC. Translation gives CASSSLGGGGNEQFF. The chain employs TRBV6-5 and TRBJ2-1; 7 bases are a match to TRBD2. CDR1 MNHEY and CDR2 SVGAGI come from the germline V gene. V shed 6 bases and J 6 bases; nucleotides not matched to a gene: 11. This CDR3 contains 15 residues.

The sample holds one count of this clonotype. This chain joins TRBV11-2 and TRBJ1-2; 9 bases are shared with TRBD1. The CDR3 is made up of 15 amino acids. V dropped 5 bases and J dropped 2; count of bases not matched to a gene: 6. Germline V gene data show CDR1 as SGHAT and CDR2 as FQNNGV. CDR3 nucleotide sequence: TGTGCCAGCAGCCCTAGACAGGGGGGGAACTATGGCTACACCTTC. Translated, it gives CASSPRQGGNYGYTF. Full variable domain (remainder filled in from reference TRBV11-2 and TRBJ1-2): EAGVAQSPRYKIIEKRQSVAFWCNPISGHATLYWYQQILGQGPKLLIQFQNNGVVDDSQLPKDRFSAERLKGVDSTLKIQPAKLEDSAVYLCASSPRQGGNYGYTFGSGTRLTVV.

The table lists this clonotype with a few counts. The chain combines TRBV7-2 with TRBJ2-1, with TRBD2 matching 10 bases. This CDR3 comprises 18 residues. The germline CDR1 and CDR2 sequences are SGHTA and FQGNSA. V was clipped by 4 bases and J by 0 bases; unmatched bases: 9. DNA of the CDR3: TGTGCCAGCAGCTCGCCCCCTGGACTAGCGGCCTCCTACAATGAGCAGTTCTTC. This gives the protein CASSSPPGLAASYNEQFF.

The sample holds a few counts of this clonotype. The rearrangement links TRBV28 to TRBJ2-3, with D unclear. Deletions cut 5 bases from V and 3 bases from J, with 12 bases between. CDR3 size: 14 residues. Germline CDR1 reads MDHEN; CDR2 reads SYDVKM. CDR3: CASSVGSRTDTQYF. CDR3 coding DNA: TGTGCCAGCAGTGTGGGCTCCCGGACAGATACGCAGTATTTT. Together with reference TRBV28 and TRBJ2-3, the CDR3 gives the full variable domain: DVKVTQSSRYLVKRTGEKVFLECVQDMDHENMFWYRQDPGLGLRLIYFSYDVKMKEKGDIPEGYSVSREKKERFSLILESASTNQTSMYLCASSVGSRTDTQYFGPGTRLTVL.

This rearrangement joins TRBV29-1 to TRBJ2-3; unclear D gene. The CDR3 is made up of 14 amino acids. Germline CDR1 and CDR2: SQVTM and ANQGSEA. V lost 6 bases and J lost 4, with 17 bases in between. The CDR3 sequence is CSVAVVLPPDTQYF. The DNA for the CDR3 is TGCAGCGTGGCCGTGGTCTTACCTCCAGATACGCAGTATTTT.

The rearrangement uses TRBV7-3 and TRBJ1-1; unclear D gene. With 5 bases removed from V and 6 bases from J, the gap between germline ends came to 19 bases. Germline V gives CDR1 SGHTA, CDR2 FQGTGA. This CDR3 comprises 15 residues. The CDR3 coding sequence is TGTGCCAGCAGCACCTACTTGCTACTGAGCCCTGAAGCTTTCTTT. It encodes CASSTYLLLSPEAFF.

This clonotype came up a few times. The V gene is TRBV4-3, the J gene TRBJ1-1; D unresolved. Per germline, CDR1 LGHNA and CDR2 YSLEER. This CDR3 has 14 amino acids. Trimming shortened V by 0 bases and J by 3 bases, and 8 bases separated the two germline ends. The CDR3 spells CASSQEPWYTEAFF. In DNA form, the CDR3 reads TGCGCCAGCAGCCAAGAACCCTGGTACACTGAAGCTTTCTTT.

V is TRBV7-2 and J is TRBJ2-5; 8 bases match TRBD2. V trimming: 7 bases; J trimming: 1 base; junction bases outside the gene matches: 11. From germline, CDR1 is SGHTA and CDR2 FQGNSA. This CDR3 is built from 16 residues. Here the CDR3 DNA reads TGTGCCAGCACTGCTGGGGCCGGGGGGGCCCAAGAGACCCAGTACTTC. Protein: CASTAGAGGAQETQYF.

About this clonotype itself: The CDR3 end shows no conserved phenylalanine or tryptophan, and so a read error is likely. Because the CDR3's place on the DNA is in doubt, the DNA is left out and the CDR3 is given as listed by TCRdb. This sequence joins TRBV21-1 and TRBJ2-5; the D call in the table, TRBD1, was not verified against the DNA. TRBV21-1 is classified as a pseudogene. With termini counted, the CDR3 has 11 amino acids. CDR3 sequence: CASSPTTEGHN.

This rearrangement joins TRBV3-1 to TRBJ2-7; 7 nucleotides match TRBD1. From germline, CDR1 is LGHDT and CDR2 YNNKEL (reference sequence). V lost 0 bases to trimming and J lost 5 bases; unmatched junction nucleotides: 7. The CDR3 has 15 amino acids. CDR3 loop: CASSQDPRGTDEQYF. CDR3 sequence (DNA): TGTGCCAGCAGCCAAGATCCCAGGGGGACCGACGAGCAGTACTTC.

This clonotype was counted at least ten times. This rearrangement joins TRBV20-1 to TRBJ1-2; D is uncertain. This CDR3 spans 12 amino acids. V was clipped by 6 bases and J by 5 bases, with 13 bases between them. The germline CDR1 and CDR2 sequences are DFQATT and SNEGSKA (reference sequence). CDR3 protein: CSAAASLYGYTF. In nucleotides, the CDR3 is TGCAGTGCGGCAGCCAGCCTTTATGGCTACACCTTC.

The chain couples TRBV7-9 to TRBJ2-3; the D call may be TRBD1 or TRBD2 (5 bases each). Germline values: CDR1 SEHNR, CDR2 FQNEAQ (reference sequence). This CDR3 has 16 amino acids. Trimming pared 1 base from V and 5 bases from J, leaving 16 bases between. In DNA, the CDR3 is TGTGCCAGCAGCTTAGGTCCCAGGCCTGGGGGAGATACGCAGTATTTT. Its translation is CASSLGPRPGGDTQYF.